This TCR beta chain was profiled in a study of Tregs in tolerant kidney transplant recipients. Per the germline V gene, CDR1 is LGHNA and CDR2 is YNFKEQ. V lost 3 bases and J lost 0, with 9 bases in between. This CDR3 spans 15 amino acids. Using immunoSEQ multiplex PCR, the repertoire was profiled, and TCRdb retains in-frame clones only, with some absent. The data hold tens of thousands of clones, with over 85% observed a single time. Notes on the study in general: Expanding Tregs on activated donor B cells appeared to best identify donor-specific TCRbeta clones. The small number of patients limits these findings pending further validation.

The nonmyeloablative bone marrow transplants came from related graft donors, with transient mixed chimerism. CD4+CD25+CD127- Tregs, CD4+CD25- non-Tregs, CD4 and CD8 cells were sorted. As regards this clone: Antigen unknown.

The source is a human patient who received a combined kidney and bone marrow transplant. The graft donor may be the source of some T cells. Sample: CD4+ T cells from blood (PBMCs), taken 12 months after the transplant. The rearrangement links TRBV4-2 to TRBJ1-3, with D unresolved. CDR3: CASSQRLSSGNTIYF. The DNA for the CDR3 is TGTGCCAGCAGCCAGAGGCTGTCCTCTGGAAACACCATATATTTT.